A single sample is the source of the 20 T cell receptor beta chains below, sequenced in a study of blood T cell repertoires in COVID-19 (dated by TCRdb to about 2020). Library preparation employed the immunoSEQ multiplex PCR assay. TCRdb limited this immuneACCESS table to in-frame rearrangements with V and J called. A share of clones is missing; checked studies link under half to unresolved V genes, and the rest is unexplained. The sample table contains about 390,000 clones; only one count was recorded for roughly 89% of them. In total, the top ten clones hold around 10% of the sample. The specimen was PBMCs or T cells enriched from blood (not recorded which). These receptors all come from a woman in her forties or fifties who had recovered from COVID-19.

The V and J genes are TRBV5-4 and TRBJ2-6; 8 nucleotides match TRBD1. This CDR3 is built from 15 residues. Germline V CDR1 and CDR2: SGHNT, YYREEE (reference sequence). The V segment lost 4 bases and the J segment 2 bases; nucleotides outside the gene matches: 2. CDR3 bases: TGTGCCAGCAGCGTGACAGGGGCTGGGGCCAACGTCCTGACTTTC. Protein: CASSVTGAGANVLTF. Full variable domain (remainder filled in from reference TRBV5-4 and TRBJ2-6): ETGVTQSPTHLIKTRGQQVTLRCSSQSGHNTVSWYQQALGQGPQFIFQYYREEENGRGNFPPRFSGLQFPNYSSELNVNALELDDSALYLCASSVTGAGANVLTFGAGSRLTVL.

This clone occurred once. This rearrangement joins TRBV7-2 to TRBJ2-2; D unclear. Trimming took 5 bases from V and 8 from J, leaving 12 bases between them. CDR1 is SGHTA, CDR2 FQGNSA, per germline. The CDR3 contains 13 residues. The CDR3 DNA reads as TGTGCCAGCAGCGGCGGTATTGTTGGGGAGCTGTTTTTT. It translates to CASSGGIVGELFF. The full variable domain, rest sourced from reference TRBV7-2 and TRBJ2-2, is GAGVSQSPSNKVTEKGKDVELRCDPISGHTALYWYRQSLGQGLEFLIYFQGNSAPDKSGLPSDRFSAERTGGSVSTLTIQRTQQEDSAVYLCASSGGIVGELFFGEGSRLTVL.

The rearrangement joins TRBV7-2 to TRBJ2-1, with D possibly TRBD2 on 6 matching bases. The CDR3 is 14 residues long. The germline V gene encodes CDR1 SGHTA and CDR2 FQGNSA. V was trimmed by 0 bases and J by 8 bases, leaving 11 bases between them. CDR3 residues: CASSLALRGDEQFF. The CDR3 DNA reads TGTGCCAGCAGCTTAGCTCTACGCGGGGATGAGCAGTTCTTC.

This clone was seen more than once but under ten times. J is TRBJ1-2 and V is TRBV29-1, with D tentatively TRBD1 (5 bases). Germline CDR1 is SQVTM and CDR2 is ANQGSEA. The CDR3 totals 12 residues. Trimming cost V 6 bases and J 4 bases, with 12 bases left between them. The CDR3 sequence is CSVAGGTYGYTF. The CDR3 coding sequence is TGCAGCGTCGCCGGGGGGACCTATGGCTACACCTTC.

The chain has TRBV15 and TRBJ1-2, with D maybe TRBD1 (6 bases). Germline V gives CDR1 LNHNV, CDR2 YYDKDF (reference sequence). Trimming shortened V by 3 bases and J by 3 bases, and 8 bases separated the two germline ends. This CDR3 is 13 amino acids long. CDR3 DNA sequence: TGTGCCACCAGCAGCAGGGGAGACTATGGCTACACCTTC. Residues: CATSSRGDYGYTF.

The CDR3 sequence is CAWSVRVSGLAGSNTGELFF. The CDR3 DNA reads as TGTGCCTGGAGTGTCCGGGTATCCGGACTAGCGGGTTCGAACACCGGGGAGCTGTTTTTT. The V and J genes are TRBV30 and TRBJ2-2; TRBD2 agrees at 11 bases. J was trimmed by 0 bases and V by 0 bases; bases with no gene match: 12. Germline-derived CDR1 and CDR2 are GTSNPN and SVGIG (reference sequence). The CDR3 extends over 20 amino acids.

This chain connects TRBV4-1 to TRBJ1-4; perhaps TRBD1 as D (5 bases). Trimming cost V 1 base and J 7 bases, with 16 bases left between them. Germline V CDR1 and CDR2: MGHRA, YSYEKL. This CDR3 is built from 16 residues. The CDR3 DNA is TGCGCCAGCAGCCAAGTCTTGGCCAGGGCTGGTGAAAAACTGTTTTTT. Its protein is CASSQVLARAGEKLFF.

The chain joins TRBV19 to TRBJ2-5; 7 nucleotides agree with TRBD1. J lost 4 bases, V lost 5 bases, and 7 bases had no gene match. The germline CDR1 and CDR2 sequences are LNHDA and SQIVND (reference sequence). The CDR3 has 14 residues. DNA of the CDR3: TGTGCCAGTAGTGCAGGGACAGTTCGAGAGACCCAGTACTTC. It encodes CASSAGTVRETQYF.

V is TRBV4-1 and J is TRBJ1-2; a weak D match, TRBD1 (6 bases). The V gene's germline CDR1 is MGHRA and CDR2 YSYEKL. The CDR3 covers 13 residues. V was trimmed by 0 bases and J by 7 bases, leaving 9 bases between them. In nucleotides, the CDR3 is TGCGCCAGCAGCCAAGAACGGGGGGCTGGCTACACCTTC. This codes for CASSQERGAGYTF.

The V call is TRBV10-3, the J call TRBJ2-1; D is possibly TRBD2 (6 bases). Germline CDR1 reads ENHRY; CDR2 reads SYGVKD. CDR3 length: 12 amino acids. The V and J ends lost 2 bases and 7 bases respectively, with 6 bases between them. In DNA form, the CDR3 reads TGTGCCATCAGTGAGGCGGGAAATGAGCAGTTCTTC. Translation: CAISEAGNEQFF.

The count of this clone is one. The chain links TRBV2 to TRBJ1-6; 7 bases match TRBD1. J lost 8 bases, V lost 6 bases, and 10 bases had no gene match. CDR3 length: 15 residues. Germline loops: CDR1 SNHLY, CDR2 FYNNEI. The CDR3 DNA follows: TGTGCCAGCAGGGTACAGGGGTGGGAGGATTCACCCCTCCACTTT. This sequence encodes CASRVQGWEDSPLHF.

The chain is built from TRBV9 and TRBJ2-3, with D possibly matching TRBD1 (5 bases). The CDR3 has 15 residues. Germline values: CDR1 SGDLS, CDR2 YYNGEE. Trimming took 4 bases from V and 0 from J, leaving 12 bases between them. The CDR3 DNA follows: TGTGCCAGCAGCACCGTGGGGCCTAGCACAGATACGCAGTATTTT. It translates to CASSTVGPSTDTQYF.

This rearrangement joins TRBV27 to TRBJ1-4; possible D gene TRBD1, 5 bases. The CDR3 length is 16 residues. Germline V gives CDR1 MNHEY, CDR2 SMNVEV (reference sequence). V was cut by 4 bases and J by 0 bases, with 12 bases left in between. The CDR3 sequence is CASSSYGHSTNEKLFF. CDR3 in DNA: TGTGCCAGCAGTTCCTACGGACACTCAACTAATGAAAAACTGTTTTTT.

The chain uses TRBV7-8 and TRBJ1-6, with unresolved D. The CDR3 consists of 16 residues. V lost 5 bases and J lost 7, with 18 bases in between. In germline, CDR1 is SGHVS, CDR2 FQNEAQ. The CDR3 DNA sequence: TGTGCCAGCAGCCCACGGACCGGGAGGGTCAATTCACCCCTCCACTTT. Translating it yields CASSPRTGRVNSPLHF.

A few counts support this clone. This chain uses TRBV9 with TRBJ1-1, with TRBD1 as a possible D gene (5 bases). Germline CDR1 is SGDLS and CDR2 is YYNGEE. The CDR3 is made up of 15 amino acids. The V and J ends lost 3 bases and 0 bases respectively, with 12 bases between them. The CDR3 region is CASSGKSTVNTEAFF. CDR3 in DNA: TGTGCCAGCAGCGGCAAATCGACAGTGAACACTGAAGCTTTCTTT.

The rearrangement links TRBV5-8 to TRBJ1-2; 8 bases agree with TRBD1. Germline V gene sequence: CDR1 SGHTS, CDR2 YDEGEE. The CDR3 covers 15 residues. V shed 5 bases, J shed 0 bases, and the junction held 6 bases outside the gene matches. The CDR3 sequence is CASRIQGASNYGYTF. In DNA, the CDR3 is TGTGCCAGCAGAATCCAGGGGGCGTCTAACTATGGCTACACCTTC.

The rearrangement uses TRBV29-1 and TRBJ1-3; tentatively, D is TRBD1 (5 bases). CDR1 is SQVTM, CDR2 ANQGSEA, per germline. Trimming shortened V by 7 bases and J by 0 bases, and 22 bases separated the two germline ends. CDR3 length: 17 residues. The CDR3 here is CSAGEGPGGGSGNTIYF. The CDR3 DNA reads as TGCAGCGCCGGAGAGGGGCCCGGGGGGGGCTCTGGAAACACCATATATTTT.

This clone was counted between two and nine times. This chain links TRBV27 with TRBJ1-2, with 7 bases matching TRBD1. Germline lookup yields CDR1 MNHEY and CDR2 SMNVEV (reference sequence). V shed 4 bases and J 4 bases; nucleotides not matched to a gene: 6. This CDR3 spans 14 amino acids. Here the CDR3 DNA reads TGTGCCAGCAGTTCCATTGGGACAGCCTATGGCTACACCTTC. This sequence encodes CASSSIGTAYGYTF.

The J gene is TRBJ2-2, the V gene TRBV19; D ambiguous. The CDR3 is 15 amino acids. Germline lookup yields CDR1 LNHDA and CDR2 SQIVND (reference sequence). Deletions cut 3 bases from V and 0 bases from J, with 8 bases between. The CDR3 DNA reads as TGTGCCAGTAGTATTGTCCGAGCGAACACCGGGGAGCTGTTTTTT. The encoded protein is CASSIVRANTGELFF. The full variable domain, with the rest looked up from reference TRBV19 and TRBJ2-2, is DGGITQSPKYLFRKEGQNVTLSCEQNLNHDAMYWYRQDPGQGLRLIYYSQIVNDFQKGDIAEGYSVSREKKESFPLTVTSAQKNPTAFYLCASSIVRANTGELFFGEGSRLTVL.

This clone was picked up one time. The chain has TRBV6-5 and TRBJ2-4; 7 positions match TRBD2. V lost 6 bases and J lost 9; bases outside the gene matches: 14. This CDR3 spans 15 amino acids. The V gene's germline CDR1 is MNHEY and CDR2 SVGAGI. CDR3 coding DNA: TGTGCCAGCAGCGAGCGGGCGTGGGGGGGTGTCATTCAGTACTTC. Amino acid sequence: CASSERAWGGVIQYF.